These 14 T cell receptor beta chains were sequenced from one sample in a study of OX40 agonist ivuxolimab in advanced cancers. Produced via immunoSEQ multiplex PCR; TCRdb's table is partial and in-frame only. The sample lists about 68,000 clones, 75% to 85% occurring once. The material sequenced was CD4+ or CD8+ T cells sorted from blood, taken in a trial of the OX40 agonist ivuxolimab. These receptors were obtained from an adult with an advanced solid tumor such as melanoma, head and neck, liver or kidney cancer.

J is TRBJ2-7 and V is TRBV6-4; 10 bases fit TRBD2. V dropped 10 bases and J dropped 3; count of bases not matched to a gene: 9. Germline V gene sequence: CDR1 MRHNA, CDR2 SNTAGT. The CDR3 sequence is 14 residues long. The CDR3 nucleotides are TGTGCCACCAAAAGAGCGGGAGGGGTCTACGAGCAGTACTTC. Its protein product is CATKRAGGVYEQYF.

The chain has TRBV7-2 and TRBJ2-3, with D maybe TRBD2 (5 bases). This CDR3 is 14 amino acids long. V was shortened by 5 bases and J by 0 bases, with 9 bases between the two germline ends. Germline CDR1 is SGHTA and CDR2 is FQGNSA. The CDR3 DNA follows: TGTGCCAGCAGCATAAGCGGCAGCACAGATACGCAGTATTTT. It codes for CASSISGSTDTQYF. Filled out from reference TRBV7-2 and TRBJ2-3, the complete variable domain reads GAGVSQSPSNKVTEKGKDVELRCDPISGHTALYWYRQSLGQGLEFLIYFQGNSAPDKSGLPSDRFSAERTGGSVSTLTIQRTQQEDSAVYLCASSISGSTDTQYFGPGTRLTVL.

This chain joins TRBV11-2 and TRBJ1-1; D remains ambiguous. CDR3 length: 14 amino acids. Per the germline V gene, CDR1 is SGHAT and CDR2 is FQNNGV. The germline V and J ends were trimmed by 0 bases and 4 bases, with 9 bases remaining between them. CDR3 bases: TGTGCCAGCAGCTTAGATCGGGGTGCCACTGAAGCTTTCTTT. It specifies CASSLDRGATEAFF. Based on the CDR3 plus reference TRBV11-2 and TRBJ1-1, the full variable domain is EAGVAQSPRYKIIEKRQSVAFWCNPISGHATLYWYQQILGQGPKLLIQFQNNGVVDDSQLPKDRFSAERLKGVDSTLKIQPAKLEDSAVYLCASSLDRGATEAFFGQGTRLTVV.

CDR3 in amino acids: CASSHVLAGGTYNEQFF. The CDR3 DNA is TGTGCCAGCAGCCATGTACTAGCGGGAGGTACCTACAATGAGCAGTTCTTC. The rearrangement joins TRBV7-8 to TRBJ2-1; 12 bases line up with TRBD2. The V and J ends lost 5 bases and 2 bases, in that order; junction bases with no gene match: 7. This CDR3 is built from 17 residues. Per the germline V gene, CDR1 is SGHVS and CDR2 is FQNEAQ.

The V gene is TRBV5-4, the J gene TRBJ2-7, with 10 positions matching TRBD2. This CDR3 contains 15 residues. V was clipped by 5 bases and J by 1 base; unmatched bases: 6. Looked up from germline, CDR1 is SGHNT and CDR2 is YYREEE (reference sequence). CDR3: CASSLAGATSYEQYF. Here the CDR3 DNA reads TGTGCCAGCAGTCTAGCGGGAGCGACATCCTACGAGCAGTACTTC.

The chain uses TRBV18 and TRBJ2-2; tentative D call: TRBD2 (6 bases). With 6 bases removed from V and 2 bases from J, the gap between germline ends came to 13 bases. Germline V lookup: CDR1 KGHSH, CDR2 LQKENI. The CDR3 loop spans 15 amino acids. The CDR3 region has the DNA TGTGCCAGCTCTTACGGGGGATCTAACACCGGGGAGCTGTTTTTT. This translates into CASSYGGSNTGELFF.

The rearrangement uses TRBV6-6 and TRBJ2-7; D gene unclear. V dropped 2 bases and J dropped 3 bases, with 8 bases sitting between them. The CDR3 loop spans 13 amino acids. Germline loops: CDR1 MNHNY, CDR2 SVGAGI (reference sequence). CDR3 region: CASSYAQHYEQYF. CDR3 nucleotides: TGTGCCAGCAGTTACGCACAGCACTACGAGCAGTACTTC.

This clone has just one count. V and J are TRBV7-9 and TRBJ2-1, with D perhaps TRBD2 (5 bases). V gave up 5 bases and J gave up 9 bases, with 8 bases separating them. This CDR3 contains 11 residues. Germline loops: CDR1 SEHNR, CDR2 FQNEAQ (reference sequence). The DNA of the CDR3 is TGTGCCAGCAGCCCCCGGGGTGAGCAGTTCTTC. This gives the protein CASSPRGEQFF.

The CDR3 reads CSASGGTSGSTDTQYF. The CDR3 coding sequence is TGCAGCGCCTCCGGAGGGACTAGCGGGAGCACAGATACGCAGTATTTT. V usage is TRBV29-1 and J usage is TRBJ2-3, with TRBD2 identical over 12 bases. The germline gives CDR1 SQVTM, CDR2 ANQGSEA. The CDR3 covers 16 residues. V shed 7 bases, J shed 0 bases, and the junction held 8 bases outside the gene matches.

The J gene is TRBJ1-5, the V gene TRBV19; D possibly corresponds to TRBD1 (6 bases). Trimming removed 6 bases at V and 2 bases at J, with 20 bases between. The CDR3 runs 17 residues. Germline V gene data show CDR1 as LNHDA and CDR2 as SQIVND (reference sequence). CDR3 sequence: CASSNVWYRVRNQPQHF. The CDR3, as DNA: TGTGCCAGTAGCAATGTATGGTACAGGGTTCGCAATCAGCCCCAGCATTTT.

The chain recombines TRBV19 with TRBJ2-1; no reliable D call. Germline values: CDR1 LNHDA, CDR2 SQIVND (reference sequence). The CDR3 contains 15 residues. The V end was cut by 3 bases, the J end by 3 bases, with 12 bases between. The CDR3 reads CASSMESRSYNEQFF. The CDR3 DNA reads TGTGCCAGTAGTATGGAGTCTCGGAGCTACAATGAGCAGTTCTTC.

This chain connects TRBV2 to TRBJ2-5; D is possibly TRBD2 (7 bases). The CDR3 runs to 13 residues. Germline lookup yields CDR1 SNHLY and CDR2 FYNNEI. V lost 7 bases to trimming and J lost 3 bases, with 12 bases between them. The CDR3 DNA reads TGTGCCAGCATCAAGGGGGGGGAAGAGACCCAGTACTTC. Translated: CASIKGGEETQYF.

Note on this clone: A read error may produce the germline difference seen at one junction end. The chain has TRBV27 and TRBJ2-5; D uncertain. The J call could be wrong; TRBJ2-7 is a better fit for the DNA end. Per germline, CDR1 MNHEY and CDR2 SMNVEV (reference sequence). This CDR3 has 13 amino acids. In nucleotides, the CDR3 is TGTGCCAGCAGCTTATCCGTGGACTACGAGCAGTACTTC. Encoded protein: CASSLSVDYEQYF.

This clone came up a few times. The chain joins TRBV10-1 to TRBJ2-1; 8 positions agree with TRBD2. Germline loops: CDR1 WNHNN, CDR2 SYGVQD (reference sequence). The CDR3 extends over 16 amino acids. The junction had 15 bases not matched to a gene; V was cut back by 4 bases and J by 10 bases. CDR3 protein: CASSVNGRASRNEQFF. The CDR3, as DNA: TGCGCCAGCAGTGTGAACGGGAGGGCCAGCCGGAACGAGCAGTTCTTC.